The 10 T cell receptor beta chains in this list originate from one sample, sequenced in a study of T cell responses to AZD1222 COVID-19 vaccine. Clones were read by immunoSEQ multiplex PCR, and TCRdb kept only the in-frame ones, dropping some. The sample holds 120,000 to 150,000 clones; almost 90% are singletons and the top ten take 1.5% to 2%. Material: peripheral blood, obtained 28 days after the second AZD1222 dose. The receptors shown here come from an adult who received the AZD1222 COVID-19 vaccine.

This chain joins TRBV14 and TRBJ2-3, with 11 bases lining up with TRBD2. Germline V lookup: CDR1 SGHDN, CDR2 FVKESK. J was trimmed by 2 bases and V by 3 bases; bases with no gene match: 7. This CDR3 has 17 amino acids. As DNA, the CDR3 is TGTGCCAGCAGCCATCCTGGACTAGCGGGTATCACAGATACGCAGTATTTT. This encodes CASSHPGLAGITDTQYF.

The chain links TRBV29-1 to TRBJ1-1, with D unclear. Deletions cut 4 bases from V and 0 bases from J, with 9 bases between. Per the germline V gene, CDR1 is SQVTM and CDR2 is ANQGSEA. The CDR3 has 13 amino acids. The CDR3 is CSVVPRMNTEAFF. In nucleotides, the CDR3 is TGCAGCGTTGTGCCACGGATGAACACTGAAGCTTTCTTT.

The chain links TRBV19 to TRBJ2-2, with D possibly being TRBD1 or TRBD2 (5 bases each). Germline CDR1 is LNHDA and CDR2 is SQIVND (reference sequence). V was clipped by 4 bases and J by 6 bases, with 21 bases between them. The CDR3 has 17 residues. CDR3 in amino acids: CASSTSGRGRDPGELFF. CDR3 coding DNA: TGTGCCAGTAGTACCTCAGGGAGAGGAAGGGACCCCGGGGAGCTGTTTTTT.

The V and J genes are TRBV28 and TRBJ2-7; perhaps TRBD1 as D (6 bases). The germline CDR1 and CDR2 sequences are MDHEN and SYDVKM. The CDR3 is 13 residues long. The V gene lost 7 bases and the J gene lost 9 bases, with 19 bases spanning the gap. The CDR3 spells CASTPTTGLAQYV. CDR3 DNA: TGTGCCAGCACCCCAACGACAGGTCTAGCGCAGTACGTC.

The CDR3 DNA follows: TGTGCCAGCAGGGGACCGGGACAGGGGGCAGGGGAGCAGTACTTC. Amino acid sequence: CASRGPGQGAGEQYF. The chain carries TRBV28 and TRBJ2-7, with 12 bases aligning to TRBD1. V was pared by 6 bases and J by 7 bases, with 10 bases of the junction left unmatched. Germline V gene lookup returns CDR1 MDHEN and CDR2 SYDVKM. The CDR3 runs 15 residues.

The rearrangement links TRBV6-5 to TRBJ1-2; perhaps TRBD1 as D (6 bases). This CDR3 spans 15 amino acids. Trimming took 7 bases from V and 5 from J, leaving 20 bases between them. Per the germline V gene, CDR1 is MNHEY and CDR2 is SVGAGI. The chain's CDR3 is CASTYAGGQGYGYTF. The CDR3 region has the DNA TGTGCCAGCACCTACGCCGGGGGCCAGGGTTATGGCTACACCTTC.

V and J are TRBV5-1 and TRBJ1-4, with 8 positions matching TRBD1. V lost 4 bases, J lost 5 bases, and 7 bases stayed unmatched. The V gene's germline CDR1 is SGHRS and CDR2 YFSETQ. The CDR3 runs to 15 residues. The CDR3, as DNA: TGCGCCAGCAGCCATTCCGGGACAGGCAATGAAAAACTGTTTTTT. It is translated as CASSHSGTGNEKLFF.

This clone showed up just a few times. The chain combines TRBV6-2 or TRBV6-3 with TRBJ1-5, with D unresolved. The CDR3 loop spans 15 amino acids. Trimming pared 0 bases from V and 5 bases from J, leaving 11 bases between. Per germline, CDR1 MNHEY and CDR2 SVGEGT. CDR3 nucleotide sequence: TGTGCCAGCAGTTACTCCCCCAGGTTCTATCAGCCCCAGCATTTT. Its translation: CASSYSPRFYQPQHF.

This clone appeared a single time. The chain joins TRBV28 to TRBJ1-3, with D maybe TRBD1 (5 bases). V dropped 5 bases and J dropped 2 bases, with 13 bases sitting between them. Germline CDR1 and CDR2: MDHEN and SYDVKM. The CDR3 loop spans 15 amino acids. Written as DNA, the CDR3 is TGTGCCAGCAGTCTACCGGGACCAGCTGGAAACACCATATATTTT. Encoded protein: CASSLPGPAGNTIYF.

This chain connects TRBV21-1 to TRBJ2-5; TRBD2 is the table's D call, not checked against the DNA. TRBV21-1 is given as a pseudogene. CDR3 size: 16 residues. The CDR3 loop reads CASSKAAGGTQETQYF. The CDR3 nucleotides read TGTGCCAGCAGCAAAGCAGCGGGGGGGACACAAGAGACCCAGTACTTC.